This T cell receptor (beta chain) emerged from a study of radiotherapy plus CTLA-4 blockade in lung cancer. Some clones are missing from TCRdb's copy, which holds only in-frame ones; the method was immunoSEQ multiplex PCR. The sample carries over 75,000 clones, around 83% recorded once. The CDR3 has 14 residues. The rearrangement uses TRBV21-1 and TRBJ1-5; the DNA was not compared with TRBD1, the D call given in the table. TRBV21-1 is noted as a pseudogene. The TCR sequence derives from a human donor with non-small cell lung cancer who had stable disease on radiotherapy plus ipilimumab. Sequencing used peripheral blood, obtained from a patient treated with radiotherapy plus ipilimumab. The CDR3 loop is CASSKGTGGRPQHF. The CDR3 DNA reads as TGTGCCAGCAGCAAAGGGACAGGCGGTCGGCCCCAGCATTTT.